The text below deals with one T cell receptor beta chain. Its target is not known. The data stem from a study of long-term antiretroviral therapy in people with HIV. The study, taken as a whole, reports: Despite increasing after ART, diversity remained lower than that of transplant donor controls.

Running of the v3.0 immunoSEQ assay took place at survey level. Some clones are missing from TCRdb's copy, which holds only in-frame ones; the method was immunoSEQ multiplex PCR. The repertoire consists of more than 35,000 clones, with approximately 83% occurring once and the leading ten covering roughly 10%. Trimming took 2 bases from V and 4 from J; bases not matched to a gene: 1. Germline-derived CDR1 and CDR2 are GTSNPN and SVGIG (reference sequence). CDR3 length: 12 amino acids. The receptor was isolated from a man aged 18 to 30 with HIV. The chain carries TRBV30 and TRBJ2-5; TRBD2 matches at 7 bases. The specimen was unsorted PBMCs, collected 2.2 years after starting antiretroviral therapy. Here the CDR3 reads CAWSPSGETQYF. In DNA, the CDR3 is TGTGCCTGGAGTCCTAGCGGAGAGACCCAGTACTTC.